The clone carrying this TCR beta chain was counted between two and nine times. This record comes from a study of T cells after yellow fever vaccination. Using its own MiXCR run on the 5' RACE reads, TCRdb lists one record per CDR3 protein. The sample carries 300,000 to 400,000 distinct CDR3 sequences, approximately 12% recorded once. The CDR3 length is 16 residues. V dropped 4 bases and J dropped 5 bases, with 20 bases sitting between them. Germline CDR1 is KGHSH and CDR2 is LQKENI. Sequenced material: CD4+ T cells sorted from PBMCs, taken 15 days after the yellow fever booster vaccination. The chain uses TRBV18 and TRBJ1-1; TRBD1 might be the D (5 bases). This clonotype was obtained from a man aged 18 to 29 who received the YFV17D yellow fever vaccine. The DNA of the CDR3 is TGTGCCAGCTCACTGTATTCCGACGGGGGGATAACTGAAGCTTTCTTT. Its protein is CASSLYSDGGITEAFF.